This TCR beta chain was sequenced during a study of OX40 agonist ivuxolimab in advanced cancers. Study-wide background: People who had prior anti-PD-1, anti-PD-L1 or anti-CTLA-4 therapy could take part, and roughly 44% had some.

The protocol was immunoSEQ multiplex PCR, while the TCRdb copy is restricted to in-frame clones and leaves out a portion. The data show tens of thousands of clones, more than 80% seen once. Findings of the study overall: CD8+ T cells were the subset that, on average, had more expanded clones than CD4+. In the 0.1-3.0 mg/kg groups, partial responders showed among the lowest expansion.

A note on this clone: Its cognate antigen is unknown.

The ends were cut back, 3 bases at V and 7 bases at J, with 2 bases in the middle. Germline V gives CDR1 SGHTA, CDR2 FQGNSA. CDR3 length equals 10 residues. The sample here was CD4+ or CD8+ T cells sorted from blood, taken in a trial of the OX40 agonist ivuxolimab. This receptor was identified in an adult with an advanced solid tumor such as melanoma, head and neck, liver or kidney cancer. This chain uses TRBV7-2 with TRBJ2-3, with unresolved D. CDR3 sequence: CASSLNTQYF. CDR3 DNA sequence: TGTGCCAGCAGCTTGAATACGCAGTATTTT.